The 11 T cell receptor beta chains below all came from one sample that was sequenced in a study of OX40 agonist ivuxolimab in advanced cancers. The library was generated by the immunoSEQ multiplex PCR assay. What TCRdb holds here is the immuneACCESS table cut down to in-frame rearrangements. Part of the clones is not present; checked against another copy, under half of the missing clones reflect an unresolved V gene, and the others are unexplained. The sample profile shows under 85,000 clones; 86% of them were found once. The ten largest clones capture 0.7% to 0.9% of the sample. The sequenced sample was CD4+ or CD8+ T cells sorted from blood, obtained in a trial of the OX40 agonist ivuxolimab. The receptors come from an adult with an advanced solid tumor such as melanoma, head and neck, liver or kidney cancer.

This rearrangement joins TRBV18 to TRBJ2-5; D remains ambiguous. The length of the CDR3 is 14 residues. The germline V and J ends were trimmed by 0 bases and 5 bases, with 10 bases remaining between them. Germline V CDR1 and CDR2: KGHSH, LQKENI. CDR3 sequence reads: CASSPPSARETQYF. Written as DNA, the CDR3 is TGTGCCAGCTCACCACCCTCCGCCCGGGAGACCCAGTACTTC.

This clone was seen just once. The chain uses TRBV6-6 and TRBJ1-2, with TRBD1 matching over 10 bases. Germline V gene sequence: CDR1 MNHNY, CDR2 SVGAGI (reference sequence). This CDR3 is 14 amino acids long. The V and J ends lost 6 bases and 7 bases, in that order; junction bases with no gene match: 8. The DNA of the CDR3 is TGTGCCAGCAGCACGGGACAGGGGACGTTTGGCTACACCTTC. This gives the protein CASSTGQGTFGYTF.

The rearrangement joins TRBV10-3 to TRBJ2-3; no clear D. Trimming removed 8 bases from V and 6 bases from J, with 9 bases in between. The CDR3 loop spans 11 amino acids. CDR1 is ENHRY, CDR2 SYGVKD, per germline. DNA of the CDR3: TGTGCCATCTTAGGTCTTGATACGCAGTATTTT. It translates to CAILGLDTQYF.

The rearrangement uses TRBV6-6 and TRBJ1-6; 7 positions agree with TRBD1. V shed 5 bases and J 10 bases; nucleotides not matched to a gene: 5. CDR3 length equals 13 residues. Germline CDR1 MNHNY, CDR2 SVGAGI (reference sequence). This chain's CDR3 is CASSRQGNSPLHF. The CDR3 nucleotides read TGTGCCAGCAGTCGACAGGGTAACTCACCCCTCCACTTT.

Here the CDR3 DNA reads TGTGCCAGCAGCTTGGGAAGACAGGGAGAGAACACTGAAGCTTTCTTT. Residues: CASSLGRQGENTEAFF. This chain joins TRBV5-4 and TRBJ1-1, with 7 positions matching TRBD1. The germline V gene encodes CDR1 SGHNT and CDR2 YYREEE (reference sequence). The CDR3 is made up of 16 amino acids. V lost 0 bases and J lost 1; bases outside the gene matches: 6.

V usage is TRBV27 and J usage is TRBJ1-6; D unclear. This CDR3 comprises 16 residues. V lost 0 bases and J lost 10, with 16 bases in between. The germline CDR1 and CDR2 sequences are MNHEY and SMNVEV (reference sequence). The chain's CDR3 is CASSLSGGRGRSPLHF. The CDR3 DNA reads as TGTGCCAGCAGTTTATCAGGAGGCCGCGGGAGATCACCCCTCCACTTT.

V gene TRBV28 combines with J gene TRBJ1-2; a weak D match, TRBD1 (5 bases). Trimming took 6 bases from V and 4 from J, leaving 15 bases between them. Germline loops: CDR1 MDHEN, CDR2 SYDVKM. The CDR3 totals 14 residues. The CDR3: CASSTPDRIYGYTF. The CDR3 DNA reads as TGTGCCAGCAGCACGCCCGACAGAATCTATGGCTACACCTTC.

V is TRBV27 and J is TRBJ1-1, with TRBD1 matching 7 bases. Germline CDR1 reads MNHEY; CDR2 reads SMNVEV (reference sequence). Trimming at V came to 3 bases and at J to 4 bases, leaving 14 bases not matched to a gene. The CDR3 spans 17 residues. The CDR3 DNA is TGTGCCAGCAGTTTCTCCCTGGGGACAGAGGGGACCACTGAAGCTTTCTTT. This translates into CASSFSLGTEGTTEAFF.

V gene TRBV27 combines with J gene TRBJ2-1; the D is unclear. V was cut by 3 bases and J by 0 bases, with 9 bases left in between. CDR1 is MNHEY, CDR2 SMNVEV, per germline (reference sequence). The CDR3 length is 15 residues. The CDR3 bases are TGTGCCAGCAGTTTTGACACTCGCTCCTACAATGAGCAGTTCTTC. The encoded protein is CASSFDTRSYNEQFF.

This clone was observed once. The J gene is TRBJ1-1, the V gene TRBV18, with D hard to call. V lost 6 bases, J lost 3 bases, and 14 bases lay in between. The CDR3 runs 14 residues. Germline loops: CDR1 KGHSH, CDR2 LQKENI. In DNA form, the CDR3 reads TGTGCCAGCTCTACAGAGGTATCGGACACTGAAGCTTTCTTT. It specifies CASSTEVSDTEAFF.

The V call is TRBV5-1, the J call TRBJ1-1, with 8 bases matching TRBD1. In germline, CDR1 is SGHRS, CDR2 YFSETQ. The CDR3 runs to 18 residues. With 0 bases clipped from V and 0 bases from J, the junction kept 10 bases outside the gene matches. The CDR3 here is CASSLAPGRGQVNTEAFF. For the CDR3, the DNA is TGCGCCAGCAGCTTGGCCCCGGGCAGGGGGCAGGTGAACACTGAAGCTTTCTTT.